The present TCR beta chain was sequenced within a study of technical replicates of blood from a few donors. Data came from immunoSEQ multiplex PCR; TCRdb stores just in-frame clones and leaves some out. The data hold approximately 79,000 clones, with nearly 98% observed a single time. The CDR3 has 16 amino acids. Germline values: CDR1 SGHKS, CDR2 YYEKEE (reference sequence). The V segment lost 7 bases and the J segment 5 bases; nucleotides outside the gene matches: 14. Sequencing input: T cells isolated from PBMCs. The V call is TRBV5-5, the J call TRBJ2-5; 10 nucleotides agree with TRBD1. This clonotype was sampled from a human donor in good health. CDR3 sequence: CASSHRGQGNSETQYF. The CDR3 nucleotides read TGTGCCAGCTCTCATAGGGGACAGGGGAACTCGGAGACCCAGTACTTC.